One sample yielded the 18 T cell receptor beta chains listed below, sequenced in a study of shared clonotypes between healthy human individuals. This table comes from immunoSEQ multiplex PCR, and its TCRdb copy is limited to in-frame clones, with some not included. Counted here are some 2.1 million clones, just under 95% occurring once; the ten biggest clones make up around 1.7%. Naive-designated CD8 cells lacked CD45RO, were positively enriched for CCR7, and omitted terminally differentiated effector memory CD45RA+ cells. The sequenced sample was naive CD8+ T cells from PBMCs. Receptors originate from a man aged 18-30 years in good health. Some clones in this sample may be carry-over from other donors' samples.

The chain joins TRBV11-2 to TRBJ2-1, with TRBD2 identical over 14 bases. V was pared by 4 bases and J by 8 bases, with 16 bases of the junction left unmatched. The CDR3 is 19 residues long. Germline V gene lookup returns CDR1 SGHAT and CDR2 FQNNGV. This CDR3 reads CASSSLWTSGRSVGYEQFF. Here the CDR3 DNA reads TGTGCCAGCAGCTCACTTTGGACTAGCGGGAGGTCGGTCGGGTATGAGCAGTTCTTC.

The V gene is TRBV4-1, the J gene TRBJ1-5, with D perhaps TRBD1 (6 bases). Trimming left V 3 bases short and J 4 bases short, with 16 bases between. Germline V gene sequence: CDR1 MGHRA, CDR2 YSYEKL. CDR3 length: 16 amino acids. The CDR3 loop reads CASSHGTPRNNQPQHF. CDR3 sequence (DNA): TGCGCCAGCAGCCATGGGACACCCCGTAATAATCAGCCCCAGCATTTT.

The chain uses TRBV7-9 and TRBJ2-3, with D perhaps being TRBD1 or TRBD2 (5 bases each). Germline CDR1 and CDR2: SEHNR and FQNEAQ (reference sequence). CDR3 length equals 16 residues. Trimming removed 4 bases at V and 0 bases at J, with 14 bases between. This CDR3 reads CASSSPRDESTDTQYF. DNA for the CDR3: TGTGCCAGCAGCTCCCCCCGGGACGAGAGCACAGATACGCAGTATTTT.

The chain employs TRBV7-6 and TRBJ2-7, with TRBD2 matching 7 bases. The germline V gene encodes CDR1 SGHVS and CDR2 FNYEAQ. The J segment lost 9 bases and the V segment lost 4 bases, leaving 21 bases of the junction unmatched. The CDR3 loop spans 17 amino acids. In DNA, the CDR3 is TGTGCCAGCAGCTCTCGCCCCCTAGCGGAGCCACTACGTGGGCAGTACTTC. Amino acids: CASSSRPLAEPLRGQYF. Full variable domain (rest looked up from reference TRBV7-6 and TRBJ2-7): GAGVSQSPRYKVTKRGQDVALRCDPISGHVSLYWYRQALGQGPEFLTYFNYEAQQDKSGLPNDRFSAERPEGSISTLTIQRTEQRDSAMYRCASSSRPLAEPLRGQYFGPGTRLTVT.

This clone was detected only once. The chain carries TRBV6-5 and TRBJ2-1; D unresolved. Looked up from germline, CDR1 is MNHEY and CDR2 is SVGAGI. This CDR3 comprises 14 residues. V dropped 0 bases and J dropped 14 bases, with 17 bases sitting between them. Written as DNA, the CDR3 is TGTGCCAGCAGTTACTCGGTTTCGGTTTCGGAGAAGTTCTTC. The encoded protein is CASSYSVSVSEKFF.

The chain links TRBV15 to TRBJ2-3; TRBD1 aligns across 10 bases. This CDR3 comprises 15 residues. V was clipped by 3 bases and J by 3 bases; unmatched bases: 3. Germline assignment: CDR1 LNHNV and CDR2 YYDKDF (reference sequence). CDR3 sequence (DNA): TGTGCCACCAGCAGCCGGGACAGGGGAACAGATACGCAGTATTTT. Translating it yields CATSSRDRGTDTQYF. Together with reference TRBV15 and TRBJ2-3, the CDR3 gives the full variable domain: DAMVIQNPRYQVTQFGKPVTLSCSQTLNHNVMYWYQQKSSQAPKLLFHYYDKDFNNEADTPDNFQSRRPNTSFCFLDIRSPGLGDTAMYLCATSSRDRGTDTQYFGPGTRLTVL.

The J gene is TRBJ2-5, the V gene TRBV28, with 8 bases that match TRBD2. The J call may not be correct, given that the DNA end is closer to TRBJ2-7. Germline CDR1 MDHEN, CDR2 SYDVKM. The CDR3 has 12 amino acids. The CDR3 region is CASRTSIYEQYF. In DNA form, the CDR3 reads TGTGCCAGTAGGACTAGCATCTACGAGCAGTACTTC.

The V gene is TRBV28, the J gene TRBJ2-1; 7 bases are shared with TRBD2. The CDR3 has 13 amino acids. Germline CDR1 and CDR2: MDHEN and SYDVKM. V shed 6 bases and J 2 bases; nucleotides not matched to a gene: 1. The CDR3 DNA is TGTGCCAGCAGGCTAGCGGCCTACAATGAGCAGTTCTTC. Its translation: CASRLAAYNEQFF.

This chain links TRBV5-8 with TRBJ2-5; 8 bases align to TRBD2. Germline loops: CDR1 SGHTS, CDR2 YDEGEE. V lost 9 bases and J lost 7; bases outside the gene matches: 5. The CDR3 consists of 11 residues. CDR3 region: CAITRGGTQYF. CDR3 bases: TGTGCCATCACCCGGGGGGGGACCCAGTACTTC.

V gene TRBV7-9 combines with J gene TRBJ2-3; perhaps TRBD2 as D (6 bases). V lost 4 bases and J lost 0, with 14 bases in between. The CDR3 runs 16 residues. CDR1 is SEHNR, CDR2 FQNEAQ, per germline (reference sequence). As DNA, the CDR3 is TGTGCCAGCAGCTGGCTTGGTGCGGGGAGCACAGATACGCAGTATTTT. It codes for CASSWLGAGSTDTQYF.

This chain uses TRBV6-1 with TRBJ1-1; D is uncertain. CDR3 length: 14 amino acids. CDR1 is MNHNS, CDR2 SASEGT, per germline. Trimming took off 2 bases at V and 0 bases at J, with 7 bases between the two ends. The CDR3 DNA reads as TGTGCCAGCAGTGAACCCGTGATGAACACTGAAGCTTTCTTT. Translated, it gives CASSEPVMNTEAFF.

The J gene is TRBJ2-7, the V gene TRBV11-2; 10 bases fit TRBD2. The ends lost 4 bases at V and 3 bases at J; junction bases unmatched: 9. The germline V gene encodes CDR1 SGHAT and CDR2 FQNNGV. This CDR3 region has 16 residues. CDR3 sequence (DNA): TGTGCCAGCAGCTCCTGGACCCGGACTAGCGGCTACGAGCAGTACTTC. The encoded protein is CASSSWTRTSGYEQYF.

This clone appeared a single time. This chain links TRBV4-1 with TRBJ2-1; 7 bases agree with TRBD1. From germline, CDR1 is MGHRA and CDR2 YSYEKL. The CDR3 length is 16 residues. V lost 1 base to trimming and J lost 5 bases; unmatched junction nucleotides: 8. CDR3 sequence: CASSQVVRTGDNEQFF. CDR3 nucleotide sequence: TGCGCCAGCAGCCAAGTAGTTAGGACAGGCGACAATGAGCAGTTCTTC.

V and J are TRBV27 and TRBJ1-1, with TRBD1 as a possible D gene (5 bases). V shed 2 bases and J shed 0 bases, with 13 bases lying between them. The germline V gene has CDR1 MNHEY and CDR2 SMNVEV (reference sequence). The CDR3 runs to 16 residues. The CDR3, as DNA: TGTGCCAGCAGTTTAGGGGGAATAGGTATGAACACTGAAGCTTTCTTT. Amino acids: CASSLGGIGMNTEAFF.

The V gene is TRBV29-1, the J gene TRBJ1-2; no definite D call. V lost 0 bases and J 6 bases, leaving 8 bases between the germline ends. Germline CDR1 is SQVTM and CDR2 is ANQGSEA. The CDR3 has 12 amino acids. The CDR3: CSVEDRRDGYTF. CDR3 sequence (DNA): TGCAGCGTTGAAGATAGGAGGGATGGCTACACCTTC.

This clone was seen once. The CDR3, as DNA: TGTGCCAGCAGCGCGACAGGGAGAAACACAGATACGCAGTATTTT. It is translated as CASSATGRNTDTQYF. The V gene is TRBV7-3, the J gene TRBJ2-3, with 7 bases aligning to TRBD1. CDR1 and CDR2 (germline): SGHTA, FQGTGA. V gave up 5 bases and J gave up 2 bases; unmatched junction bases: 7. CDR3 length: 15 residues.

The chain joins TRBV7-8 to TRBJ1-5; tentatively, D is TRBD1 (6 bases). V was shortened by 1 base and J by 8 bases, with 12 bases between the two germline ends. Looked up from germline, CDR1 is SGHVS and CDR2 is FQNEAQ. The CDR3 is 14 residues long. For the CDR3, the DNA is TGTGCCAGCAGCTTAGGGGGGCGGTTGGAGCCCCAGCATTTT. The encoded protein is CASSLGGRLEPQHF.

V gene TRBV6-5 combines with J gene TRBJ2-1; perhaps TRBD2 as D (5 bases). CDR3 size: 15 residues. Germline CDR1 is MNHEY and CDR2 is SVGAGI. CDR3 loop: CSSREGLSSYNEQFF. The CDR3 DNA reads TGTTCGAGCCGAGAGGGTTTAAGCTCCTACAATGAGCAGTTCTTC.